This TCR beta chain was identified during a study of blood T cell repertoires in COVID-19. As for the study in general: From T cells, B-cell-depleted T cells, or PBMCs came the material, which was cDNA or gDNA.

CDR1 and CDR2 (germline): MDHEN, SYDVKM. Trimming stripped 5 bases from V and 5 bases from J, with 20 bases between. The CDR3 has 16 amino acids. How the authors handled the data: Amplification from reference gene primers served as the basis for estimated nucleated cell counts. The assay was immunoSEQ multiplex PCR, and TCRdb's table has in-frame clones only and misses some. V, J and clone size were drawn from that table, and D and trimming were deduced from the DNA. The profile shows roughly 200,000 clones, around 85% of them singletons. Sequences were obtained from peripheral blood. The chain employs TRBV28 and TRBJ2-3, with D tentatively TRBD2 (6 bases). This receptor was obtained from a woman aged 55 to 70 with acute or convalescent COVID-19. The chain's CDR3 is CASSNAGISRKDTQYF. The DNA for the CDR3 is TGTGCCAGCAGTAATGCGGGGATCTCGAGGAAAGATACGCAGTATTTT.